Sequencing of this TCR beta chain was carried out in a study of CD8+CD57+ T cells in acquired aplastic anemia. Genomic DNA acted as the template from which TCR beta VDJ combination and CDR3 sequence profiling were carried out. TCRdb itself ran the reads through MiXCR, one entry per CDR3 protein. The sample has roughly 190,000 distinct CDR3 sequences; less than 65% are singletons. The junction had 14 bases not matched to a gene; V was cut back by 0 bases and J by 4 bases. Per the germline V gene, CDR1 is DFQATT and CDR2 is SNEGSKA (reference sequence). The CDR3 is 18 residues long. This clonotype was recorded at least ten times.

Sequences were obtained from sorted CD4+, CD8+, or CD8+CD57+ T cells (not recorded which) from PBMCs. The clonotype originates from a human donor in good health, serving as a control. The V call is TRBV20-1, the J call TRBJ2-3, with TRBD1 identical over 9 bases. The CDR3 sequence is CSARDILGQGNVADTQYF. The CDR3 DNA reads as TGCAGTGCTAGAGATATCTTGGGACAGGGTAATGTGGCAGATACGCAGTATTTT.